This T cell receptor (beta chain) was profiled in a study of vaccination and CD4 T cells after COVID-19. The wider study: Post-vaccine specimens were obtained a median about 69 days after dose two (range 14 to 241). Overlapping SARS-CoV-2, HCoV-NL63, HCoV-OC43 and HCoV-229E spike peptides were used to stimulate cells.

A note on this clonotype: Its antigen is not identified.

Treatment denoted: roughly ten-day PBMC culture with coronavirus spike peptide pools or control peptides (ViraFEST assay). The CDR3 runs 14 residues. Trimming took off 2 bases at V and 8 bases at J, with 13 bases between the two ends. Germline CDR1 SGHTA, CDR2 FQGNSA. Sequenced with the Oncomine TCR Beta short-read assay was DNA taken from cultured CD4+ T cells. Genomic DNA was drawn out of CD4+ T cells grown in culture. TCRdb called the PCR reads again in MiXCR, with one record for every CDR3 protein. The profile shows around 25,000 distinct CDR3 sequences, about 54% of them singletons. The origin of this receptor is a human donor who had recovered from COVID-19. The J gene is TRBJ2-1, the V gene TRBV7-2; D possibly corresponds to TRBD2 (6 bases). Sequencing input: CD4+ T cells from blood, cultured in vitro. CDR3 nucleotides: TGTGCCAGCAGCTTATCTAAGGGAGGACATGAGCAGTTCTTC. Its translation: CASSLSKGGHEQFF.